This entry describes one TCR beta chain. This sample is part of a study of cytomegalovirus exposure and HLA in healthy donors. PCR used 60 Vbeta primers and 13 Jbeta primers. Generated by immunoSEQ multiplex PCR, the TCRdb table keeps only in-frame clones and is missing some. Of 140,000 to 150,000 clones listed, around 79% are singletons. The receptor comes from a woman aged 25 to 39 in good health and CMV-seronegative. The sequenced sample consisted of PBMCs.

Written as DNA, the CDR3 is TGTGCCTACGGGACAGGGTTTCACGGCACTGAAGCTTTCTTT. Translation gives CAYGTGFHGTEAFF. The chain carries TRBV30 and TRBJ1-1, with 9 bases that match TRBD1. CDR1 is GTSNPN, CDR2 SVGIG, per germline (reference sequence). After removal of 7 bases from V and 4 bases from J, the junction contained 10 bases not matched to a gene. The CDR3 is 14 amino acids.